This TCR beta chain was documented in a study of blood T cells in healthy people across ages. Germline V CDR1 and CDR2: SGHRS, YFSETQ. This CDR3 is 15 amino acids long. Unmatched junction bases numbered 9, after V lost 3 bases and J lost 3 bases. The table lists this clonotype with a few counts. Sample-barcoded 5' priming and a J-beta primer mix drove a second PCR of 7 to 11 cycles. From the 5' RACE reads, TCRdb called clonotypes with MiXCR, one entry per CDR3 protein. The table shows around 1,600,000 distinct CDR3 sequences, with roughly 43% occurring only once. The V gene is TRBV5-1, the J gene TRBJ2-7; 7 nucleotides line up with TRBD1. This clonotype was sampled from a woman aged 18 to 35 in good health. The source material was blood. The DNA of the CDR3 is TGCGCCAGCAGCTCAGACCCGGACAGGTTCTACGAGCAGTACTTC. It yields the protein CASSSDPDRFYEQYF.